This is a list of T cell receptor beta chains from one sample in a study of blood T cell repertoires in COVID-19. Sequencing was performed with immunoSEQ multiplex PCR; in TCRdb, only in-frame clones are kept and a portion is missing. Found here are about 42,000 clones, 90% of them singletons; the top ten hold about 6%. The source material was peripheral blood. The receptors here all came from a human donor in a cohort sampled during active COVID-19. Both conserved end residues are part of each CDR3. The D gene is left open where the match is weak. The listing skips clone size in some rows; elsewhere it reads once, few, many or a size class.

clone size,V gene,J gene,D gene,CDR3 DNA,CDR3 protein
.,TRBV9,TRBJ1-1,TRBD1,TGTGCCAGCAGCCGGGACAGGGACACTGAAGCTTTCTTT,CASSRDRDTEAFF
.,TRBV18,TRBJ1-1,.,TGTGCCAGCTCACCGGCCGCGGGCCCGAACACTGAAGCTTTCTTT,CASSPAAGPNTEAFF
.,TRBV9,TRBJ2-5,.,TGTGCCAGCAGCGCGCAGGGTTGGCAAGAGACCCAGTACTTC,CASSAQGWQETQYF
.,TRBV13,TRBJ2-3,TRBD2,TGTGCCAGCAGAACTAGCGGCACAGATACGCAGTATTTT,CASRTSGTDTQYF
.,TRBV7-2,TRBJ1-3,TRBD1,TGTGCCAGCACCGACAGGGTCTCTGGAAACACCATATATTTT,CASTDRVSGNTIYF
few,TRBV28,TRBJ1-5,.,TGTGCCAGCAGTTTTTCAGGAAACAATCAGCCCCAGCATTTT,CASSFSGNNQPQHF
.,TRBV2,TRBJ1-6,.,TGTGCCAGCAGTGAACCATACGACAGGAATTCACCCCTCCACTTT,CASSEPYDRNSPLHF
.,TRBV12-3/TRBV12-4,TRBJ2-2,.,TGTGCCAGCAGTTTAAGGGGGACCGGGGAGCTGTTTTTT,CASSLRGTGELFF
.,TRBV7-9,TRBJ2-6,TRBD1,TGTGCCAGCCTACAGGGGGCTGGGGCCAACGTCCTGACTTTC,CASLQGAGANVLTF
.,TRBV7-2,TRBJ1-3,.,TGTGCCAGCAGCTTAGCTACGGGGGGGGCTGGAAACACCATATATTTT,CASSLATGGAGNTIYF
.,TRBV9,TRBJ1-1,.,TGTGCCAGCAGCCCTTCGGGAACAACAGAAGAAGCTTTCTTT,CASSPSGTTEEAFF
.,TRBV5-4,TRBJ2-2,.,TGTGCCAGCAGCTCCGACAGAGTGAACACCGGGGAGCTGTTTTTT,CASSSDRVNTGELFF
.,TRBV5-8,TRBJ2-7,TRBD2,TGTGCCAGCAGCTTTTTAATAGCGGGAGGGTTCTACGAGCAGTACTTC,CASSFLIAGGFYEQYF
.,TRBV27,TRBJ1-1,.,TGTGCCAGCAGACCGGACACGCCTGAAGCTTTCTTT,CASRPDTPEAFF
.,TRBV12-3/TRBV12-4,TRBJ1-1,TRBD1,TGTGCCAGCAGTTGGGGACAGGGGAGAAAAGCTTTCTTT,CASSWGQGRKAFF
.,TRBV6-5,TRBJ1-6,TRBD1,TGTGCCAGCAACAGGGGAGATTCACCCCTCCACTTT,CASNRGDSPLHF
.,TRBV6-6,TRBJ2-5,TRBD1,TGTGCCAGCAGTTCTAGCGTACAGGGGGTAGAGACCCAGTACTTC,CASSSSVQGVETQYF